This is a list of T cell receptor beta chains from one sample in a study of blood T cell repertoires in COVID-19. The assay was immunoSEQ multiplex PCR, and TCRdb's table has in-frame clones only and misses some. The sample holds a few hundred thousand clones, approximately 87% seen once. The sequencing input was peripheral blood. These receptors were collected from a woman between 50 and 59 years old who had recovered from COVID-19. Both conserved end residues are part of each CDR3. A D gene is named only where the DNA matches it firmly. Clone size is not always given. Where it is, it says once, few, many or a class for expanded clones.

d_gene,abundance,v_gene,CDR3aa
.,few,TRBV29-1,CSVLGFQGLGAFF
.,.,TRBV9,CASSVGQDLNQPQHF
.,.,TRBV7-2,CASSLTPRQPTDTQYF
.,few,TRBV15,CATSRVALGNQPQHF
.,.,TRBV27,CASSFLSNSPLHF
.,.,TRBV4-1,CASSQERENTEAFF
TRBD2,.,TRBV2,CASSRTSGSYNEQFF
TRBD2,.,TRBV19,CGTGGRAYNEQFF
.,many,TRBV7-9,CASSPGGPYEQYF
.,.,TRBV6-2/TRBV6-3,CASSYSSRAGWVETQYF
.,.,TRBV30,CAWSSPRTAGNYGYTF
.,.,TRBV23-1,CAIRTNEKLFF
.,.,TRBV9,CASSPPSLDTQYF
.,.,TRBV28,CASSSVSRGNEQFF
.,.,TRBV24-1,CATSDSRGSYEQYF
.,.,TRBV10-2,CASSEIQGNTEAFF
TRBD2,once,TRBV19,CASRTSGGARETQYF
.,.,TRBV28,CASSLSFWVWGRRAEAFF
.,.,TRBV6-6,CASSPTRNTEAFF
.,.,TRBV7-6,CASSPRDTQGYGYTF
.,.,TRBV2,CASSPRTDHEKLFF
.,.,TRBV6-5,CASRGTGAYEQYF
TRBD1,.,TRBV29-1,CSVGTGGTEAFF
TRBD1,.,TRBV19,CASSIQGDIAEAFF
TRBD2,.,TRBV11-2,CASSISAGEVYEQYF
.,.,TRBV7-2,CASSLWEIASRSEQFF
.,.,TRBV19,CASSTGIFPQPQHF
TRBD2,.,TRBV24-1,CATEIAGAGSYEQYF
TRBD1,.,TRBV9,CASSPWTGYNEQFF
TRBD2,.,TRBV19,CASKDPLAGTHPLRGTDTQYF
TRBD2,.,TRBV6-2/TRBV6-3,CASSRTSGTSGSYEQYF
.,once,TRBV3-1/TRBV3-2,CASSHGAGSSYNEQFF
.,.,TRBV7-3,CASSSTPSSYNEQFF
TRBD2,.,TRBV7-2,CASSHERGGRETQYF
.,.,TRBV28,CASSLGSRGSIGYTF
TRBD2,.,TRBV6-6,CASRHGRGVNTGELFF
TRBD1,few,TRBV11-1,CASSPEGTGYYEQYF
.,.,TRBV30,CAWTVGGVHNEQFF
.,.,TRBV19,CASSIAPGEKKLFF
TRBD1,.,TRBV5-1,CASSLEGAWAEKLFF
.,.,TRBV30,CAWRFSLGNTIYF
TRBD1,.,TRBV19,CASTQGQGGPGANVLTF
TRBD2,.,TRBV27,CASSFGAGVSTGELFF
TRBD1,.,TRBV19,CASNPLSGTEANIQYF
TRBD2,once,TRBV5-1,CASRGLAGEYNEQFF
TRBD2,.,TRBV29-1,CSVEDGTSASYEQYF
.,.,TRBV19,CASSITRPGRDSPLHF
.,.,TRBV7-2,CASSLGWSEQYF
.,.,TRBV7-9,CASSLAWKGDGGGHEQFF
TRBD1,.,TRBV4-3,CASSWTGMNTEAFF
TRBD1,.,TRBV24-1,CATSETGGVETQYF
.,.,TRBV27,CASSRGRTADNYGYTF
TRBD1,.,TRBV5-4,CASSWTGREGYGYTF
TRBD1,.,TRBV28,CASVPLGTGRNEQFF
.,.,TRBV20-1,CSASGYTNYGYTF
TRBD2,.,TRBV7-2,CASSRNRGGPAGELFF
TRBD1,.,TRBV6-6,CASRTDRGNPGELFF
.,.,TRBV19,CASKPRGVNTEAFF
.,.,TRBV6-6,CASSYVEGGTGELFF
.,once,TRBV20-1,CSAIQTEQAFF